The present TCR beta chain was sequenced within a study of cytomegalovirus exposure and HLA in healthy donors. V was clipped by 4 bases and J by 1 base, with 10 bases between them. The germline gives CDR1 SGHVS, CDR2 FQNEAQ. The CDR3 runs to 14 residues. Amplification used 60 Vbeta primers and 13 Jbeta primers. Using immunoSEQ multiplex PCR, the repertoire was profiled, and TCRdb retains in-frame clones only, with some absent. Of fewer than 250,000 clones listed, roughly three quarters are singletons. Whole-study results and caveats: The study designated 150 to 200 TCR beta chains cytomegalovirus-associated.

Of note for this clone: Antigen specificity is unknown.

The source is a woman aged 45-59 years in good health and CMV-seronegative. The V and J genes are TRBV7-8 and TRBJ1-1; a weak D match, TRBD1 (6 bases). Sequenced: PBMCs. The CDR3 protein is CASSSEQGNTEAFF. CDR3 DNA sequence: TGTGCCAGCAGCTCAGAACAGGGGAACACTGAAGCTTTCTTT.